This entry describes one TCR beta chain. PCR used 60 Vbeta primers and 13 Jbeta primers. Sequencing used immunoSEQ multiplex PCR; TCRdb keeps in-frame clones, though not all of them. Here the sample spans 150,000 to 200,000 clones, roughly 13% being singletons. This sample was included in a study of cytomegalovirus exposure and HLA in healthy donors. V lost 3 bases to trimming and J lost 8 bases; unmatched junction nucleotides: 13. Germline loops: CDR1 SGHRS, CDR2 YFSETQ. The CDR3 runs 17 residues. The chain carries TRBV5-1 and TRBJ1-6; TRBD1 agrees at 8 bases. The sequenced sample was PBMCs. The clonotype comes from a middle-aged man in good health and CMV-seropositive. In nucleotides, the CDR3 is TGCGCCAGCAGCTCCGGACAGGGAAACTTTAGAGATTCACCCCTCCACTTT. It yields the protein CASSSGQGNFRDSPLHF.